The clone carrying this TCR beta chain came up many times. The antigen remains unidentified. The sample is drawn from a study of blood T cells in healthy people across ages. The study, taken as a whole, reports: Naive T cell percentage strongly correlated with TCR beta diversity.

Germline CDR1 reads SGHRS; CDR2 reads YFSETQ. The V end lost 3 bases, the J end lost 0 bases, and 16 bases lay between the germline ends. The CDR3 contains 17 residues. With a J-beta primer mix and a sample-barcoded 5' primer, a second PCR ran about 6 to 11 cycles. One entry per CDR3 protein results from TCRdb running MiXCR on the 5' RACE reads. The table records 650,000 to 1,000,000 distinct CDR3 sequences, around 36% of them present only once. Aged roughly 6 to 95, donors were systemically healthy Caucasians from Russia. Each sample provided at least 6 micrograms of extracted total RNA. Sequencing was performed on blood. The source of this sequence is a man aged 18 to 30 in good health. The rearrangement uses TRBV5-1 and TRBJ2-4; perhaps TRBD1 as D (6 bases). The CDR3 DNA follows: TGCGCCAGCAGCTCCCCTTCAGGGGACCTAGCCAAAAACATTCAGTACTTC. Amino acid sequence: CASSSPSGDLAKNIQYF. The whole variable domain, filled in from reference TRBV5-1 and TRBJ2-4, reads KAGVTQTPRYLIKTRGQQVTLSCSPISGHRSVSWYQQTPGQGLQFLFEYFSETQRNKGNFPGRFSGRQFSNSRSEMNVSTLELGDSALYLCASSSPSGDLAKNIQYFGAGTRLSVL.